The rows below give T cell receptor beta chains drawn from one sample of a study of vaccination and CD4 T cells after COVID-19. Each CDR3 protein gets one entry after TCRdb re-called the PCR reads with MiXCR. The data show approximately 19,000 distinct CDR3 sequences, with roughly 48% seen just once and roughly 10% held by the top ten. For these TCRs, the target antigens are not known. The specimen comprised CD4+ T cells from blood, cultured in vitro, sampled before SARS-CoV-2 vaccination. The receptor source for this set is a human donor who had recovered from COVID-19. Each CDR3 is given with its conserved first and last residue. The order of the fields is J gene, D gene, V gene, clone size, CDR3 protein, CDR3 DNA. The D gene is left open where the match is weak. Clone size is shown for a subset of rows, as once, few, many or a class of expanded clone.

TRBJ1-5 | . | TRBV2 | once | CASKKTEYSNQPQHF | TGTGCCAGCAAGAAAACAGAGTATAGCAATCAGCCCCAGCATTTT
TRBJ2-1 | . | TRBV7-9 | . | CASIRGSYNEQFF | TGTGCCAGCATCAGAGGCTCCTACAATGAGCAGTTCTTC
TRBJ2-7 | TRBD2 | TRBV6-4 | few | CASSPLAGSSYEQYF | TGTGCCAGCAGCCCACTAGCGGGATCCTCCTACGAGCAGTACTTC
TRBJ1-2 | TRBD1 | TRBV28 | . | CASSFIQGRGNNYGYTF | TGTGCCAGCAGTTTTATACAGGGGAGGGGGAATAACTATGGCTACACCTTC
TRBJ2-1 | TRBD2 | TRBV20-1 | . | CSAVPGLADNEQFF | TGCAGTGCTGTCCCGGGACTAGCGGACAATGAGCAGTTCTTC
TRBJ1-1 | . | TRBV15 | few | CATSRDLDTEAFF | TGTGCCACCAGCAGAGATCTTGATACTGAAGCTTTCTTT
TRBJ1-3 | TRBD1 | TRBV7-8 | few | CASSLRGQGARGNTIYF | TGTGCCAGCAGCTTAAGAGGACAGGGGGCCCGAGGAAACACCATATATTTT
TRBJ1-2 | . | TRBV7-3 | . | CASSFSHRVGHQKYGYTF | TGTGCCAGCAGCTTCTCACACCGGGTTGGGCATCAAAAGTATGGCTACACCTTC
TRBJ2-1 | TRBD2 | TRBV20-1 | . | CSAVTSGIYNEQFF | TGCAGTGCCGTCACTAGCGGGATCTACAATGAGCAGTTCTTC
TRBJ2-2 | . | TRBV11-2 | . | CASSLERTGELFF | TGTGCCAGCAGCTTAGAAAGGACCGGGGAGCTGTTTTTT
TRBJ2-5 | TRBD2 | TRBV24-1 | . | CATSDPRGEETQYF | TGTGCCACCAGTGATCCCCGGGGGGAAGAGACCCAGTACTTC
TRBJ2-2 | . | TRBV23-1 | . | CASSQKGSSTGELFF | TGCGCCAGCAGTCAGAAAGGCTCGAGCACCGGGGAGCTGTTTTTT
TRBJ1-6 | . | TRBV2 | . | CASRRHQNNSPLHF | TGTGCCAGCAGAAGACACCAAAATAATTCACCCCTCCACTTT
TRBJ1-3 | . | TRBV20-1 | . | CSAAAGTSGNTIYF | TGCAGTGCCGCTGCCGGGACCTCTGGAAACACCATATATTTT
TRBJ2-5 | TRBD1 | TRBV27 | few | CASSFPDRETQYF | TGTGCCAGCAGTTTTCCGGACAGGGAGACCCAGTACTTC
TRBJ1-2 | TRBD1 | TRBV28 | . | CASSFGQGYGYTF | TGTGCCAGCAGTTTCGGACAGGGGTATGGCTACACCTTC
TRBJ1-3 | . | TRBV12-3/TRBV12-4 | . | CASSVTTQGNTIYF | TGTGCCAGCAGCGTGACCACGCAGGGAAACACCATATATTTT
TRBJ1-5 | TRBD1 | TRBV12-3/TRBV12-4 | . | CASSLYVLGQESIRRNQPQHF | TGTGCCAGCAGTTTATACGTGTTGGGACAGGAATCAATACGACGCAATCAGCCCCAGCATTTT
TRBJ1-2 | TRBD1 | TRBV20-1 | few | CSARFGGTGSHGYTF | TGCAGTGCCCGCTTCGGCGGGACAGGGAGTCATGGCTACACCTTC
TRBJ2-7 | TRBD1 | TRBV28 | . | CASTLGQGRTYEQYF | TGTGCCAGCACCCTAGGACAGGGAAGGACCTACGAGCAGTACTTC
TRBJ1-1 | . | TRBV2 | once | CASSEGNTEAFF | TGTGCCAGCAGTGAAGGGAACACTGAAGCTTTCTTT
TRBJ1-5 | . | TRBV19 | few | CASSIRGPSLSNQPQHF | TGTGCCAGTAGTATCCGGGGACCTTCTCTTAGCAATCAGCCCCAGCATTTT
TRBJ2-3 | . | TRBV15 | . | CATSRRKGDMADTQYF | TGTGCCACCAGCAGGCGGAAGGGGGACATGGCAGATACGCAGTATTTT
TRBJ2-2 | TRBD2 | TRBV7-2 | . | CASSLRGVSGRFTGELFF | TGTGCCAGCAGCTTACGTGGGGTTAGCGGGAGATTTACCGGGGAGCTGTTTTTT
TRBJ1-1 | . | TRBV27 | . | CASRTSQGQNTEAFF | TGTGCCAGCAGGACCAGTCAAGGACAAAACACTGAAGCTTTCTTT